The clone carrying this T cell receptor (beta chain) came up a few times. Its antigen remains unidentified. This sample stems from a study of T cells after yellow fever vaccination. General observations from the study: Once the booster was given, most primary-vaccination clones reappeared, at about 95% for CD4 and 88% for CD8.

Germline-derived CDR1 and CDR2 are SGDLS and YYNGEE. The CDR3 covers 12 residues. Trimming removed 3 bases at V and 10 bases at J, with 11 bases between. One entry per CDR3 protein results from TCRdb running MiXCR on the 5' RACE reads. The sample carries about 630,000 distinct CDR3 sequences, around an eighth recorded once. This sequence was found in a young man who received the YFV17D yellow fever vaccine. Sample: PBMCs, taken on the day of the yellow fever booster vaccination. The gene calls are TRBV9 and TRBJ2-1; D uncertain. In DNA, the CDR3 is TGTGCCAGCAGCGGCGACCCCGGGGAGCAGTTCTTC. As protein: CASSGDPGEQFF.